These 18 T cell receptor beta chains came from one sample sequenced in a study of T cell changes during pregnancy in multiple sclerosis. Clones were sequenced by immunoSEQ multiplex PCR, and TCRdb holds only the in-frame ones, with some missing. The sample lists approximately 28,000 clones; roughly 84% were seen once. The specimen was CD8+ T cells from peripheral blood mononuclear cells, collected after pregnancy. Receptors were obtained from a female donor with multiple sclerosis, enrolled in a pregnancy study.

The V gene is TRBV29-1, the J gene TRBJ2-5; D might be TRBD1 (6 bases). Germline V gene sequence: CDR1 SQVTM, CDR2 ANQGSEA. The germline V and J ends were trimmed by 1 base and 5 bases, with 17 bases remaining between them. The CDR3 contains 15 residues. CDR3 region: CSVEAWDTRVETQYF. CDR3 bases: TGCAGCGTTGAAGCCTGGGACACGCGGGTCGAGACCCAGTACTTC.

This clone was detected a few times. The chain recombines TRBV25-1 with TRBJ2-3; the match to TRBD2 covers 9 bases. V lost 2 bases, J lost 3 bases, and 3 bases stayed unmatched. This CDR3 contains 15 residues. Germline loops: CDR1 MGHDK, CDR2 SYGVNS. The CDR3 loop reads CASSEAGGHTDTQYF. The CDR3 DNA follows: TGTGCCAGCAGTGAAGCGGGGGGGCATACAGATACGCAGTATTTT.

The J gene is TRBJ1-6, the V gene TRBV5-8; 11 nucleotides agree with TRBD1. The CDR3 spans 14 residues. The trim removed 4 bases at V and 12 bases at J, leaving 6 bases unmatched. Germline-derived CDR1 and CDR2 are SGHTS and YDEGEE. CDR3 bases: TGTGCCAGCAGCGTTGGACAGGGGGCGAAACCCCTCCACTTT. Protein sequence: CASSVGQGAKPLHF. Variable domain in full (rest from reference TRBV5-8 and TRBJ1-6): EAGVTQSPTHLIKTRGQQATLRCSPISGHTSVYWYQQALGLGLQFLLWYDEGEERNRGNFPPRFSGRQFPNYSSELNVNALELEDSALYLCASSVGQGAKPLHFGNGTRLTVT.

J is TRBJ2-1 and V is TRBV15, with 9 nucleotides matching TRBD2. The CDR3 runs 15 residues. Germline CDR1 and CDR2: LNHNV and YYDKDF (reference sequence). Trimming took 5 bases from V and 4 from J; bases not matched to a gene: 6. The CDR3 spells CATSQSGGPYNEQFF. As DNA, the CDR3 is TGTGCCACCAGCCAGAGCGGGGGGCCATACAATGAGCAGTTCTTC.

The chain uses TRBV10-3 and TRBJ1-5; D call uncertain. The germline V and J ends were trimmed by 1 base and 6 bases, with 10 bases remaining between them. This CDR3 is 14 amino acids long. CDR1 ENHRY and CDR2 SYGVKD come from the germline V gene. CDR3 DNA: TGTGCCATCAGTGAGTACCGGGTGGGTCAGCCCCAGCATTTT. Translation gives CAISEYRVGQPQHF.

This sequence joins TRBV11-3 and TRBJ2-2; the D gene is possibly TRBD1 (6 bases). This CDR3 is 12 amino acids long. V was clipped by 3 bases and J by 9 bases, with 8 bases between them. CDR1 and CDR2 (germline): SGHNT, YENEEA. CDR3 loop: CASSFGGRELFF. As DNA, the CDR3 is TGTGCCAGCAGCTTTGGGGGCAGGGAGCTGTTTTTT.

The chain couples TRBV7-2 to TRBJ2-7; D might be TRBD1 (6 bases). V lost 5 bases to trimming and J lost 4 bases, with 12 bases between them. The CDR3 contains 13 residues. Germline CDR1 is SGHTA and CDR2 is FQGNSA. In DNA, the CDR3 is TGTGCCAGCAGCCCCCCAGGGGATTACGAGCAGTACTTC. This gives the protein CASSPPGDYEQYF.

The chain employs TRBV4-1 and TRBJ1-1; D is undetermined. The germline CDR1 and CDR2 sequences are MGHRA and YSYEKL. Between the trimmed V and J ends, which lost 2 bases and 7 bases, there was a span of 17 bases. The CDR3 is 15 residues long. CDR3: CASSQTLLWQVEAFF. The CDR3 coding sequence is TGCGCCAGCAGCCAAACCCTCCTGTGGCAGGTTGAAGCTTTCTTT.

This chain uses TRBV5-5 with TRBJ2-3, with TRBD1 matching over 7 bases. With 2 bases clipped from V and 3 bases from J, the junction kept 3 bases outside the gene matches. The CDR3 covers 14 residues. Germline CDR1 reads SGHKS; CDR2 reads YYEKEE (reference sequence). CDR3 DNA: TGTGCCAGCAGCTTACCGACAGGGACAGATACGCAGTATTTT. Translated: CASSLPTGTDTQYF.

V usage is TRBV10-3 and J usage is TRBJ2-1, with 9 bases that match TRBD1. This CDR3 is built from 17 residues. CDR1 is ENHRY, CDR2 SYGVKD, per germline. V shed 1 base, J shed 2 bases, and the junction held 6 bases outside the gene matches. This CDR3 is CAISEFGTGQTYNEQFF. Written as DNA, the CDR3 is TGTGCCATCAGTGAGTTCGGGACAGGGCAGACCTACAATGAGCAGTTCTTC.

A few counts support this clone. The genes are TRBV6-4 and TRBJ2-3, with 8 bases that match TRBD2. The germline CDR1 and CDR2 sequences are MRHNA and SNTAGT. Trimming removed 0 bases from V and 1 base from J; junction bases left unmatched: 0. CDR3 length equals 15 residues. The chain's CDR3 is CASSDSRGGTDTQYF. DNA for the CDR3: TGTGCCAGCAGTGACTCGCGGGGGGGCACAGATACGCAGTATTTT.

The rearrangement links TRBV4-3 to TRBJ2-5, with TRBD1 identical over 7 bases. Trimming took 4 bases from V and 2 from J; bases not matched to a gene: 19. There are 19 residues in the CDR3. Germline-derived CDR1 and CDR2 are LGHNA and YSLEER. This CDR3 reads CASSPGQVVFGGEQETQYF. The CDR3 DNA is TGCGCCAGCAGCCCCGGACAGGTTGTATTTGGGGGAGAACAAGAGACCCAGTACTTC.

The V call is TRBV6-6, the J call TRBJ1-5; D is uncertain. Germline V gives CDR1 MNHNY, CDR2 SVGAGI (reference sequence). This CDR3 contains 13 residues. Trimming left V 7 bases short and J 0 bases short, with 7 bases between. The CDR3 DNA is TGTGCCAGCACGGAGTATAGCAATCAGCCCCAGCATTTT. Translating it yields CASTEYSNQPQHF.

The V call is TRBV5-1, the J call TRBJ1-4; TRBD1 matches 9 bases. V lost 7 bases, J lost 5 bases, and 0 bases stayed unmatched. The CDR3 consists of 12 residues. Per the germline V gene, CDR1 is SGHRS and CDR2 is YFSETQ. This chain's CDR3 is CASGTGNEKLFF. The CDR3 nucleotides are TGCGCCAGCGGGACAGGGAATGAAAAACTGTTTTTT.

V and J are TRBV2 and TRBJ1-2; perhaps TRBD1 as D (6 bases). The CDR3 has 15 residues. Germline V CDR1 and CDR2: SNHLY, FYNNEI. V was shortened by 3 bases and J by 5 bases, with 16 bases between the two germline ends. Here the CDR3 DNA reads TGTGCCAGCAGTGAGGAATTTAGGACAGCTTATGGCTACACCTTC. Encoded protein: CASSEEFRTAYGYTF.

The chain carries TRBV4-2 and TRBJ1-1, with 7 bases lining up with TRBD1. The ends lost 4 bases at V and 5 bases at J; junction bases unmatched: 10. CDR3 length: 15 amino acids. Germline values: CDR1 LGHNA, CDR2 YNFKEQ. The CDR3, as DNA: TGTGCCAGCAGCCCGGGGATGACAGGGTATACTGAAGCTTTCTTT. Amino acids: CASSPGMTGYTEAFF.

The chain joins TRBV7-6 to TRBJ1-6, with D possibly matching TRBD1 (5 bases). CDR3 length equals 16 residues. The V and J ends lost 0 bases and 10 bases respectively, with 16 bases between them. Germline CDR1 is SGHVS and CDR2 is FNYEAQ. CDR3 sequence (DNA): TGTGCCAGCAGCTTAGCCTGGGCAGGGCCCTTATCACCCCTCCACTTT. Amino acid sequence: CASSLAWAGPLSPLHF.

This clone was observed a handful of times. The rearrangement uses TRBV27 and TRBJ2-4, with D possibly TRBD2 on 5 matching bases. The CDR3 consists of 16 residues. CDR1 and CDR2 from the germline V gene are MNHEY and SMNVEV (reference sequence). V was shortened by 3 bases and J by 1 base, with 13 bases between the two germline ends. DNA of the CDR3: TGTGCCAGCAGTTTGGACTCGGCGATGGCCAAAAACATTCAGTACTTC. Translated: CASSLDSAMAKNIQYF.